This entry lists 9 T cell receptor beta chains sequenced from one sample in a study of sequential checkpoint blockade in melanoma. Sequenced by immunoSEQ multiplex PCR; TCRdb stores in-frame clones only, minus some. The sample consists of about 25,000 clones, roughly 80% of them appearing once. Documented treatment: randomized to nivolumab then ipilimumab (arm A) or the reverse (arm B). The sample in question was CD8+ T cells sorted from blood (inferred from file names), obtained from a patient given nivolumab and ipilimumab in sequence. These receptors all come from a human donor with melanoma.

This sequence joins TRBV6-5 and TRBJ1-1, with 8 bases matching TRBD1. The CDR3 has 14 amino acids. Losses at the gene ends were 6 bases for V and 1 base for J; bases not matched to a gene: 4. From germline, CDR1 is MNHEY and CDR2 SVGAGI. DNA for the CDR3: TGTGCCAGCAGCCAGACAGGGGAGAACACTGAAGCTTTCTTT. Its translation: CASSQTGENTEAFF.

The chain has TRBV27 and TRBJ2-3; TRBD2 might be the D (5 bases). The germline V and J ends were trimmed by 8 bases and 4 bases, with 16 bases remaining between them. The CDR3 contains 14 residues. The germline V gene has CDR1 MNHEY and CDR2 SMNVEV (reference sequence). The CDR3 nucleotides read TGTGCCAGCGGATATGGGAGTGCGGCAGATACGCAGTATTTT. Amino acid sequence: CASGYGSAADTQYF.

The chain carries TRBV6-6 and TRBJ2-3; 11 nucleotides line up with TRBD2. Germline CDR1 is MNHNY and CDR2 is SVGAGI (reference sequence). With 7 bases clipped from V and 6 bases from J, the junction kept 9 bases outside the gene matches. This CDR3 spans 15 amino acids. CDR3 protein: CASIMTSGKFDTQYF. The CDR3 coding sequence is TGTGCCAGCATCATGACTAGCGGGAAGTTCGATACGCAGTATTTT.

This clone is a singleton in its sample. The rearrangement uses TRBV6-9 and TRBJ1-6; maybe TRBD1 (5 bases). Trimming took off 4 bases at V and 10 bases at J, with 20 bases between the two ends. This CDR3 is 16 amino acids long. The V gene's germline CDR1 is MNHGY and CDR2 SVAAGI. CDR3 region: CASSLPPGQVGSPLHF. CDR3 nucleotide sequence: TGTGCCAGCAGTTTGCCCCCAGGGCAGGTCGGATCACCCCTCCACTTT.

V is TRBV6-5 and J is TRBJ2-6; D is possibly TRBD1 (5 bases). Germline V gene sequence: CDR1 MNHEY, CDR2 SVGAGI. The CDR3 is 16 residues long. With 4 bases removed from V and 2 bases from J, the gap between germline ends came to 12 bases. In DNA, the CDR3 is TGTGCCAGCAGTTCCAGTCAGGGCCCTGGGGCCAACGTCCTGACTTTC. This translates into CASSSSQGPGANVLTF.

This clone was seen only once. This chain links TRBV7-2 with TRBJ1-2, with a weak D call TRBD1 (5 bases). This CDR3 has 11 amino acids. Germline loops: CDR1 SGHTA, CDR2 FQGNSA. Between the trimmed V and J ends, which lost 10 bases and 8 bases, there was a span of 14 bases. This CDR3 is CANDARGGYTF. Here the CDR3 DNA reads TGTGCCAACGATGCCCGGGGGGGCTACACCTTC.

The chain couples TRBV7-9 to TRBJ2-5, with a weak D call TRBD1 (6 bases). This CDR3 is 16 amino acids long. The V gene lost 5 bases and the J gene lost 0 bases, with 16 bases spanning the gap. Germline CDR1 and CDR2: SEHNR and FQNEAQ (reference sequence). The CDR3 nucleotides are TGTGCCAGCAGCCCGGACAGCCCAAGGGACCAAGAGACCCAGTACTTC. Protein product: CASSPDSPRDQETQYF.

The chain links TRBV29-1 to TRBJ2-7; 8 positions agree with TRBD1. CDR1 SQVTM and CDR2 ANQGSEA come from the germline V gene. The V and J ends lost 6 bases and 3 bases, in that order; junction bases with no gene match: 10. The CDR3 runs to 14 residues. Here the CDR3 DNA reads TGCAGCGTGGCCCCGGGACAGGTGAACTACGAGCAGTACTTC. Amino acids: CSVAPGQVNYEQYF.

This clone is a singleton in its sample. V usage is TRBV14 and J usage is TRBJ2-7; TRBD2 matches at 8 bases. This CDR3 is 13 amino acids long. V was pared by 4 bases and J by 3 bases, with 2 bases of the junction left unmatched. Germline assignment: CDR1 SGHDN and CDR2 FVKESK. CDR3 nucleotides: TGTGCCAGCAGCCCCGGGGGGGGCTACGAGCAGTACTTC. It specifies CASSPGGGYEQYF.